This note documents a single T cell receptor beta chain sequence. The length of the CDR3 is 18 residues. CDR1 and CDR2 (germline): ENHRY, SYGVKD. The V gene end was trimmed by 3 bases and the J gene end by 1 base; junction bases not matched to a gene: 11. This sample was taken from a study of T cell responses to AZD1222 COVID-19 vaccine. Only in-frame clones appear in the TCRdb table, and some are missing; sequencing was by immunoSEQ multiplex PCR. In the table there are 100,000 to 120,000 clones, around nine tenths of which are singletons. The TCR sequence derives from an adult in good health. This specimen consisted of peripheral blood, obtained on day 0 of MenACWY control vaccination. The chain is built from TRBV10-3 and TRBJ1-5; 8 nucleotides align to TRBD1. CDR3 sequence: CAISELEQGALSNQPQHF. CDR3 bases: TGTGCCATCAGTGAATTGGAGCAGGGGGCGTTGAGCAATCAGCCCCAGCATTTT.